This T cell receptor (beta chain) was observed in a study of blood T cell repertoires in COVID-19. The study assigned cohorts using participant-reported clinical history. Authors' data handling: Reference gene primer amplification in the assay estimated nucleated cell counts. TCRdb's table, derived via immunoSEQ multiplex PCR, lists solely in-frame clones and lacks some. That table is the source of V, J and clone size, and D and trimming were worked out from the DNA. The sample shows about 200,000 clones, 82% of them seen only once. Source material: PBMCs or T cells enriched from blood (not recorded which). The clonotype was recovered from a man aged 40-55 years who had recovered from COVID-19.

CDR3 loop: CASSSRAGEETQYF. The CDR3 bases are TGTGCCAGCAGTTCCCGGGCAGGGGAAGAGACCCAGTACTTC. The V call is TRBV6-5, the J call TRBJ2-5; perhaps TRBD1 as D (6 bases). Looked up from germline, CDR1 is MNHEY and CDR2 is SVGAGI. This CDR3 has 14 residues. V dropped 4 bases and J dropped 3 bases, with 12 bases sitting between them.